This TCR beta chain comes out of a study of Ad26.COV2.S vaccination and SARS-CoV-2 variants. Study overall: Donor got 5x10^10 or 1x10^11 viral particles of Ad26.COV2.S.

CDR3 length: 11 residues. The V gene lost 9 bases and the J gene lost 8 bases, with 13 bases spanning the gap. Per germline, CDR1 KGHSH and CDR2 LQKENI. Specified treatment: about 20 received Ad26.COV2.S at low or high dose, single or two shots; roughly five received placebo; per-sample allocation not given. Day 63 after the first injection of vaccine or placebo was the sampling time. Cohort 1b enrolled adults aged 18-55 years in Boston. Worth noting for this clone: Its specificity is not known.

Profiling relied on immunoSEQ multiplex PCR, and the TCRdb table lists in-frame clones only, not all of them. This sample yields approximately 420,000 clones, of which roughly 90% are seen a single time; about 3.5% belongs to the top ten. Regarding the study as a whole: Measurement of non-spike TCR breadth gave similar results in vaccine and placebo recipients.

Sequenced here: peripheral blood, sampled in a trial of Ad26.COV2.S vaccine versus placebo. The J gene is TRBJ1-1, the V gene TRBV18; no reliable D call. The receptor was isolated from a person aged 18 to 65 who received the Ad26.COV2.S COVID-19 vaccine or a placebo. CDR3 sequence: CASEKEGEAFF. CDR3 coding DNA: TGTGCCAGTGAGAAGGAAGGCGAAGCTTTCTTT.